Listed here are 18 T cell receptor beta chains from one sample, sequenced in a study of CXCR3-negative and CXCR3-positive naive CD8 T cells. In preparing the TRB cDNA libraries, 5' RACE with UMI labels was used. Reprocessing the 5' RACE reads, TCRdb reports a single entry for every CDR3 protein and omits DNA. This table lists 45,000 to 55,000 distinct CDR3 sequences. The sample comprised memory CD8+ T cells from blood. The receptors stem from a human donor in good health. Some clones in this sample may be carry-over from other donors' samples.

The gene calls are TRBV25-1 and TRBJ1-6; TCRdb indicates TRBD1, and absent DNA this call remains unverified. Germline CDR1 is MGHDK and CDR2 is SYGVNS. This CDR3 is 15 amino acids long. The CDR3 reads CASSDPQGPNSPLHF.

The CDR3 region is CASGYPPGLAGPGAQYF. The V and J genes are TRBV6-6 and TRBJ2-3; TCRdb's D gene call, TRBD2, goes unchecked for lack of DNA. Germline values: CDR1 MNHNY, CDR2 SVGAGI (reference sequence). The CDR3 sequence is 17 residues long.

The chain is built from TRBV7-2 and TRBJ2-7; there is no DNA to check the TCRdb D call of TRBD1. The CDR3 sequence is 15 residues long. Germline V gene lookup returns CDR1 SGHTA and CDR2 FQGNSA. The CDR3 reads CASSSGPPRFYEQYF.

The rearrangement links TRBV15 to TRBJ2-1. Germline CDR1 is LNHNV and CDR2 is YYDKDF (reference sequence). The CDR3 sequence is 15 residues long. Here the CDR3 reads CATSSDGASYNEQFF. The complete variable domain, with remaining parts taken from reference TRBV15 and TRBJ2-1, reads DAMVIQNPRYQVTQFGKPVTLSCSQTLNHNVMYWYQQKSSQAPKLLFHYYDKDFNNEADTPDNFQSRRPNTSFCFLDIRSPGLGDTAMYLCATSSDGASYNEQFFGPGTRLTVL.

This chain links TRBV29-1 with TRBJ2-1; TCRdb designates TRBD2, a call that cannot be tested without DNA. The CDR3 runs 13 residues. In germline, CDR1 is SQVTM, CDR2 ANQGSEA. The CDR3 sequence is CSGLAGDYNEQFF.

The CDR3 protein is CAITNGRPYEQYF. V is TRBV10-3 and J is TRBJ2-7. This CDR3 comprises 13 residues. Per germline, CDR1 ENHRY and CDR2 SYGVKD.

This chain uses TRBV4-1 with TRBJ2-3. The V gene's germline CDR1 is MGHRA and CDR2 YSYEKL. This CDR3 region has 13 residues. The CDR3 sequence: CASSQERADTQYF.

The CDR3: CSVDEASGGAVETQYF. J is TRBJ2-5 and V is TRBV29-1; the TCRdb D gene call, TRBD2, has no DNA to confirm it. This CDR3 contains 16 residues. The germline CDR1 and CDR2 sequences are SQVTM and ANQGSEA. Full variable domain (missing parts from reference TRBV29-1 and TRBJ2-5): SAVISQKPSRDICQRGTSLTIQCQVDSQVTMMFWYRQQPGQSLTLIATANQGSEATYESGFVIDKFPISRPNLTFSTLTVSNMSPEDSSIYLCSVDEASGGAVETQYFGPGTRLLVL.

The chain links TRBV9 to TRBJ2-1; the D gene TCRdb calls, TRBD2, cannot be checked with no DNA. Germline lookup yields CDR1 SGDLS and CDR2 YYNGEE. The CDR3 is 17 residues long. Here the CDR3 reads CASSVRGRAGGLNEQFF.

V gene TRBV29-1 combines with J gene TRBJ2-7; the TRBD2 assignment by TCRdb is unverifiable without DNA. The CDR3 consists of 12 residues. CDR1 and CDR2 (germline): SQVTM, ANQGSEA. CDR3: CSVEDRRDEQYF.

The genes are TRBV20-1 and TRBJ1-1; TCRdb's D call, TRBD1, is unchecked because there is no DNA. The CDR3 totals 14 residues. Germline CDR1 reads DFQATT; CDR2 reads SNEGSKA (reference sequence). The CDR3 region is CSAGGYGRDTEAFF.

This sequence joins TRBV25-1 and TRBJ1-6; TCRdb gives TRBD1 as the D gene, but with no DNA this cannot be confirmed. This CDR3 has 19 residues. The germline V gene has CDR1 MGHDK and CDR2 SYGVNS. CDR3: CASSEYRTGVQFRDSPLHF.

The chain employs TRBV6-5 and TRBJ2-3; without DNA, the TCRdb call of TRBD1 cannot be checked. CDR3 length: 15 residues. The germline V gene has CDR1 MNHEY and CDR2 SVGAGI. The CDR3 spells CASSSRVGTTDTQYF.

The CDR3: CASSLGGMGNQPQHF. V is TRBV28 and J is TRBJ1-5; the D call from TCRdb, TRBD1, cannot be confirmed without DNA. The CDR3 has 15 amino acids. Germline CDR1 and CDR2: MDHEN and SYDVKM. The whole variable domain, remainder taken from reference TRBV28 and TRBJ1-5, is DVKVTQSSRYLVKRTGEKVFLECVQDMDHENMFWYRQDPGLGLRLIYFSYDVKMKEKGDIPEGYSVSREKKERFSLILESASTNQTSMYLCASSLGGMGNQPQHFGDGTRLSIL.

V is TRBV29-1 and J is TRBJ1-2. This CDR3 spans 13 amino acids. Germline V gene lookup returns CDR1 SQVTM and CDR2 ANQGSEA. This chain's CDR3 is CSVDGAGTPGYTF.

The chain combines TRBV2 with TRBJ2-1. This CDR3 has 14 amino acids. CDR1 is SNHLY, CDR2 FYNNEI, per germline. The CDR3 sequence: CASSEGLAYNEQFF.

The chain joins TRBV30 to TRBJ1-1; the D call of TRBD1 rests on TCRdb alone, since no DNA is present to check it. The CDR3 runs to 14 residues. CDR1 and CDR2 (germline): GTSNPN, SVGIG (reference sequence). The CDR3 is CAWSVRQGNTEAFF.

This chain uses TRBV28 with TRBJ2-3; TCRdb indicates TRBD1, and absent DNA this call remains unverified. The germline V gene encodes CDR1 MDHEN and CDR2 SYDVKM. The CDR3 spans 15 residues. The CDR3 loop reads CASSFRPGPGDTQYF.